The source of this TCR beta chain is a study of blood T cell repertoires in COVID-19. As for the study in general: Both acute and convalescent COVID-19 samples were obtained from the United States, Italy and Spain.

The length of the CDR3 is 14 residues. Germline CDR1 and CDR2: KGHSH and LQKENI. Trimming removed 6 bases from V and 4 bases from J, with 13 bases in between. Authors' analysis steps: From reference gene primer amplification, estimates of nucleated cell counts were derived. Libraries were prepared by immunoSEQ multiplex PCR; TCRdb keeps only in-frame clonotypes and omits some of them. V, J and clone size were drawn from that table, and D and trimming were deduced from the DNA. Of around 250,000 clones in the sample, approximately 90% were seen once. The J gene is TRBJ1-3, the V gene TRBV18; D unclear. This clonotype was obtained from a man between 18 and 29 years old with active or convalescent COVID-19. Sequenced sample: peripheral blood. The CDR3 DNA follows: TGTGCCAGCTCTCCTACAGTAAACGGAAACACCATATATTTT. Its translation: CASSPTVNGNTIYF.